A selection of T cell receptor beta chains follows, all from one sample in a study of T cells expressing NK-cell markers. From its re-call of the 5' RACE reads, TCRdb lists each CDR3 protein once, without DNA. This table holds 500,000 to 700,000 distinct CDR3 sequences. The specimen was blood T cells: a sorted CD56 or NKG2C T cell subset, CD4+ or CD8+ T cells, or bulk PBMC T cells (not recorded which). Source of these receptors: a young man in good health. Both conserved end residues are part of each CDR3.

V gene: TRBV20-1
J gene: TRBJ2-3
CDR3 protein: CSARSPPDTQYF

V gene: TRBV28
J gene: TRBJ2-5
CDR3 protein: CATHPGGSETQYF

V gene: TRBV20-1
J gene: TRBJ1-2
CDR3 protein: CSAEVLMLGTSYGYTF

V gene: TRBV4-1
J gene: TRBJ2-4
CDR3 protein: CASSQVEREGIQYF

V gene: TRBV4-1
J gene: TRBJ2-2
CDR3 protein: CASSPSGTGDTGELFF

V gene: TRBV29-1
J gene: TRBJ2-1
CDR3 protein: CSVESPGQGFNEQFF

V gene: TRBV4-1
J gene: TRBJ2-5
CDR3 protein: CASSQVVGATSGQETQYF

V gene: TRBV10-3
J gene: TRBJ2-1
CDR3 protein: CAISEKGREQFF

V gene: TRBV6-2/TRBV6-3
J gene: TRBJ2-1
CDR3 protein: CASSPTLAGDNEQFF

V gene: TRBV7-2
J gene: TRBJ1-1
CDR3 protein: CASSLSSAPTNTEAFF

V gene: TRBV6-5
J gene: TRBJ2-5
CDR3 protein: CASSYSGLPKRGGETQYF

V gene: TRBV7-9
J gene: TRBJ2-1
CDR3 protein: CASSAFTGDAYNEQFF

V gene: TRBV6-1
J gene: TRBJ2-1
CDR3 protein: CASGQREMGEQFF

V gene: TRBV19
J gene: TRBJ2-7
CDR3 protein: CASNIRGGESYEQYF

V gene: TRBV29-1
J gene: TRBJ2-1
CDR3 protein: CSVGGRNYNEQFF

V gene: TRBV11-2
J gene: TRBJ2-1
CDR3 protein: CASSSTSGRDNEQFF

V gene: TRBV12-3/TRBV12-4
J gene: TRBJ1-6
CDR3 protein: CASSPGTGYYSPLHF

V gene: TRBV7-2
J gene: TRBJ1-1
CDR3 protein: CASSPVQGGSTEAFF

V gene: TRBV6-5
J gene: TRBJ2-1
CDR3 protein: CASRTRGNEQFF

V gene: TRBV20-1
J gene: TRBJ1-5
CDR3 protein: CSASVGQRNQPQHF

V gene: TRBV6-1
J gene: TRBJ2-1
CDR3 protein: CASSTQREGYNEQFF

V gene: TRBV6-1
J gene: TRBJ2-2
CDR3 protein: CASSLTTGANTGELFF

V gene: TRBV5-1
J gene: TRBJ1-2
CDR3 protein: CASSRDPGLEGGYTF

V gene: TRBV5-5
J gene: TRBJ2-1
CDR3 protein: CASSGSRQLIGWQFF

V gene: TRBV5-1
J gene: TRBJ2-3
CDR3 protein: CASSLALKSSTDTQYF

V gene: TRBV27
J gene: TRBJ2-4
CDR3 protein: CASGTGPAKNIQYF

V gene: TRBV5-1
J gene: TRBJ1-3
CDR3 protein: CASSSAGIAGNTIYF

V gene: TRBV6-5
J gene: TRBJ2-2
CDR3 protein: CASSARRNTGELFF

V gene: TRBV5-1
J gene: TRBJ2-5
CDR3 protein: CASSPNLGGPGETQYF

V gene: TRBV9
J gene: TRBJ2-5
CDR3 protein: CASSVEGQGFGSGIQETQYF

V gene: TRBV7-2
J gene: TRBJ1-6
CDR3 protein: CASSLTTGRGANGSPLHF

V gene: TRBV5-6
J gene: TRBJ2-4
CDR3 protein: CASSLGASDIQYF

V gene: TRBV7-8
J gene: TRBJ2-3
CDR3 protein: CASSSIGQDTQYF

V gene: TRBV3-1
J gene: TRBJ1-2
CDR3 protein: CASRDRGAGYTF

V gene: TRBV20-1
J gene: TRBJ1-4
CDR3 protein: CSLGTNTGEKLFF

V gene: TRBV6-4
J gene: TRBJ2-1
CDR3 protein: CASKAGAGSSYNEQFF

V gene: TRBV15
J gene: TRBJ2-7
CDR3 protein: CATSTRVHEQYF

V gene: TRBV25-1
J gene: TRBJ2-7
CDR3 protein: CASRTQGAGEQYF

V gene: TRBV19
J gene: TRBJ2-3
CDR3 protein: CASSIVAGVLSDTQYF

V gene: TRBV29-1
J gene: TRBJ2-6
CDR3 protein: CSVLRSGSANVLTF

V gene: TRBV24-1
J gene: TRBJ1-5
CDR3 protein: CATSVEGLQHF

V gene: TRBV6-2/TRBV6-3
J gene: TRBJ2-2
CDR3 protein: CASTSAGTANTGELFF